Following are 30 T cell receptor beta chains from one sample sequenced in a study of T cells in women clearing cervical HPV infection. The data were produced by immunoSEQ multiplex PCR, yet TCRdb's version contains in-frame clones alone and is incomplete. Its table records over 15,000 clones. The specimen was blood buffy coat. The receptor set was obtained from a woman aged 18-69 years with a cervical HPV16 infection that either progressed to CIN3+ or cleared (not recorded which).

The CDR3 reads CASRLAGQQYEQYF. Incomplete CDR3 DNA: TGTGCCAGCAGGCTAGCGGGACAGCAGTACGAG. The chain is built from TRBV6-2 or TRBV6-3 and TRBJ2-7, with TRBD2 matching over 9 bases. The CDR3 end lies 3 residues beyond the end of the read and is filled in from the germline J gene. Looked up from germline, CDR1 is MNHEY and CDR2 is SVGEGT. The CDR3 length is 14 residues. V shed 6 bases and J 4 bases; nucleotides not matched to a gene: 7.

About this clone itself: The read stops 3 residues short of the end of the CDR3; the missing end is completed from the germline J gene. The chain joins TRBV28 to TRBJ2-7; no clear D gene. The CDR3 contains 11 residues. Trimming pared 2 bases from V and 6 bases from J, leaving 5 bases between. The germline V gene has CDR1 MDHEN and CDR2 SYDVKM. The CDR3 here is CASSLIGEQYF. The sequenced part of the CDR3 DNA is TGTGCCAGCAGTTTAATCGGCGAG. Full variable domain (remainder filled in from reference TRBV28 and TRBJ2-7): DVKVTQSSRYLVKRTGEKVFLECVQDMDHENMFWYRQDPGLGLRLIYFSYDVKMKEKGDIPEGYSVSREKKERFSLILESASTNQTSMYLCASSLIGEQYFGPGTRLTVT.

For this clone: The read terminates 3 residues before the CDR3 end, so the remaining end is supplied by the germline J gene. This sequence joins TRBV7-9 and TRBJ2-4, with TRBD1 matching 7 bases. Germline-derived CDR1 and CDR2 are SEHNR and FQNEAQ (reference sequence). The CDR3 is made up of 13 amino acids. The CDR3 reads CASSSPDRDGQYF. Incomplete CDR3 DNA: TGTGCCAGCAGCTCCCCCGACAGGGACGGT. Full variable domain (rest looked up from reference TRBV7-9 and TRBJ2-4): DTGVSQNPRHKITKRGQNVTFRCDPISEHNRLYWYRQTLGQGPEFLTYFQNEAQLEKSRLLSDRFSAERPKGSFSTLEIQRTEQGDSAMYLCASSSPDRDGQYFGAGTRLSVL.

Concerning this clone: The read falls 3 residues short of the CDR3 end, and the missing part is taken from the germline J gene. The chain uses TRBV19 and TRBJ2-1, with 8 bases identical to TRBD2. J was trimmed by 7 bases and V by 5 bases; bases with no gene match: 10. The CDR3 is 15 residues long. Looked up from germline, CDR1 is LNHDA and CDR2 is SQIVND (reference sequence). CDR3 DNA (partial): TGTGCCAGTAGTGCAAGGACTAGCACGGTTAATGAG. Translated, it gives CASSARTSTVNE. The CDR3 in full is CASSARTSTVNEQFF.

To note about this clone: Read sequence stops 3 residues before the CDR3 end, and the germline J gene provides the missing end. The J gene is TRBJ2-1, the V gene TRBV7-8; 13 bases align to TRBD2. Trimming took 4 bases from V and 8 from J; bases not matched to a gene: 8. From germline, CDR1 is SGHVS and CDR2 FQNEAQ. The CDR3 consists of 16 residues. CDR3 protein: CASSSRTSGSGDEQFF. The CDR3 bases that were read are TGTGCCAGCAGCTCTCGGACTAGCGGGAGTGGGGATGAG.

In the case of this clone: The DNA ends 3 residues before the CDR3 does, and the rest of the CDR3 is filled in from the germline J gene. This chain links TRBV7-3 with TRBJ1-2; 7 bases match TRBD1. Germline V gives CDR1 SGHTA, CDR2 FQGTGA. The CDR3 consists of 16 residues. The CDR3 bases that were read are TGTGCCAGCAGCTTAACGGGGGACAGTTCGTACGGCGGC. It is translated as CASSLTGDSSYGG. The full CDR3 protein reads CASSLTGDSSYGGYTF.

The CDR3 DNA, read in part, is TGTGCCAGTAGTTTAGGTGACAGGGAGAACACTGAA. Amino acids: CASSLGDRENTE. The CDR3, in full, reads CASSLGDRENTEAFF. The chain joins TRBV19 to TRBJ1-1; TRBD1 aligns across 7 bases. Read data end 3 residues before the CDR3 end; the end is taken from the germline J gene. This CDR3 has 15 amino acids. The germline gives CDR1 LNHDA, CDR2 SQIVND (reference sequence). V shed 5 bases, J shed 1 base, and the junction held 7 bases outside the gene matches.

Comments on this clone: The DNA ends 3 residues before the CDR3 does, and the rest of the CDR3 is filled in from the germline J gene. The J gene is TRBJ2-7, the V gene TRBV11-3, with unresolved D. Trimming stripped 1 base from V and 5 bases from J, with 12 bases between. Germline CDR1 reads SGHNT; CDR2 reads YENEEA. This CDR3 spans 14 amino acids. CDR3 bases read: TGTGCCAGCAGCTTAGGGCAGAACAACAACGAG. Protein sequence: CASSLGQNNNE. The entire CDR3 protein reads CASSLGQNNNEQYF.

Remarks on this clone: The read is 3 residues too short to cover the CDR3 end, so that end is filled in from the germline J gene. The chain combines TRBV2 with TRBJ2-7; 10 nucleotides agree with TRBD1. The CDR3 spans 14 residues. Per germline, CDR1 SNHLY and CDR2 FYNNEI. The junction had 5 bases not matched to a gene; V was cut back by 3 bases and J by 6 bases. The CDR3 region is CASSERTGGSEQYF. The CDR3 DNA, read in part, is TGTGCCAGCAGTGAGCGGACAGGGGGATCCGAG.

Notes on this clone: The read terminates 3 residues before the CDR3 end, so the remaining end is supplied by the germline J gene. The chain has TRBV27 and TRBJ2-1; D remains unclear. Trimming pared 4 bases from V and 7 bases from J, leaving 11 bases between. This CDR3 has 13 amino acids. In germline, CDR1 is MNHEY, CDR2 SMNVEV (reference sequence). The CDR3 bases that were read are TGTGCCAGCAGTTCCCGTCAACTTAATGAG. Translated: CASSSRQLNE. The CDR3 as a whole reads CASSSRQLNEQFF.

As regards this clone: The CDR3 end lies 3 residues beyond the end of the read and is filled in from the germline J gene. The chain joins TRBV11-3 to TRBJ2-3; 8 bases are shared with TRBD2. Germline V gene data show CDR1 as SGHNT and CDR2 as YENEEA. V trimming: 5 bases; J trimming: 4 bases; junction bases outside the gene matches: 5. The CDR3 is made up of 14 amino acids. Partial CDR3 DNA: TGTGCCAGCAGCGATAGCGGGACCCCAGATACG. Its protein is CASSDSGTPDT. The entire CDR3 protein is CASSDSGTPDTQYF.

The CDR3 DNA, read in part, is TGTGCCAGCAGCCTGGACAGGGGCAATGGC. This translates into CASSLDRGNG. The CDR3 in its entirety is CASSLDRGNGYTF. V gene TRBV5-4 combines with J gene TRBJ1-2; TRBD1 matches at 9 bases. The CDR3 goes on 3 residues after the read ends, and that part is filled in from the germline J gene. The CDR3 is made up of 13 amino acids. The V segment lost 4 bases and the J segment 6 bases; nucleotides outside the gene matches: 4. Germline V gives CDR1 SGHNT, CDR2 YYREEE (reference sequence).

To note about this clone: The DNA ends 3 residues before the CDR3 does, and the rest of the CDR3 is filled in from the germline J gene. The J gene is TRBJ2-3, the V gene TRBV7-9, with a weak D call TRBD1 (6 bases). CDR3 length: 15 residues. V was trimmed by 5 bases and J by 4 bases, leaving 16 bases between them. CDR1 is SEHNR and CDR2 is FQNEAQ in the germline V gene (reference sequence). CDR3 loop: CASSPRGTGPDTQYF. CDR3 bases read: TGTGCCAGCAGCCCTCGAGGCACAGGGCCAGATACG. Full variable domain (rest looked up from reference TRBV7-9 and TRBJ2-3): DTGVSQNPRHKITKRGQNVTFRCDPISEHNRLYWYRQTLGQGPEFLTYFQNEAQLEKSRLLSDRFSAERPKGSFSTLEIQRTEQGDSAMYLCASSPRGTGPDTQYFGPGTRLTVL.

Remarks on this clone: The CDR3 end falls 3 residues outside the read, so it is completed with the germline J gene. This sequence joins TRBV10-2 and TRBJ2-4; D is uncertain. Germline V CDR1 and CDR2: WSHSY, SAAADI. The CDR3 totals 13 residues. Partial CDR3 DNA: TGCGCCAGCCGGGTAGCTCGAAACTATGGT. Encoded protein: CASRVARNYG. The whole CDR3 sequence is CASRVARNYGQYF.

The CDR3 DNA, read in part, is TGTGCCAGCAGCTCGGGACAGGGGAACACTGAA. It codes for CASSSGQGNTE. The full CDR3 protein reads CASSSGQGNTEAFF. V and J are TRBV7-9 and TRBJ1-1, with 9 bases aligning to TRBD1. The read stops 3 residues short of the end of the CDR3; the missing end is completed from the germline J gene. The CDR3 extends over 14 amino acids. Germline V gene sequence: CDR1 SEHNR, CDR2 FQNEAQ (reference sequence). V lost 4 bases, J lost 1 base, and 1 base stayed unmatched.

About this clone: Read coverage stops 3 residues before the CDR3 terminus; the germline J gene supplies the remainder. The chain combines TRBV19 with TRBJ1-1; 7 bases agree with TRBD1. CDR1 is LNHDA, CDR2 SQIVND, per germline (reference sequence). V trimming: 5 bases; J trimming: 1 base; junction bases outside the gene matches: 7. The CDR3 consists of 15 residues. The sequenced CDR3 bases are TGTGCCAGTAGTGCTTCGACAGGGCAGAACACTGAA. Translating gives CASSASTGQNTE. The CDR3 in full is CASSASTGQNTEAFF.

Note on this clone: Coverage ceases 3 residues before the CDR3 finishes, and the germline J gene fills in the end. The gene calls are TRBV6-1 and TRBJ2-4; D may be TRBD2 (6 bases). The CDR3 is made up of 13 amino acids. Germline V CDR1 and CDR2: MNHNS, SASEGT. This CDR3 is CASSESGGYGQYF. CDR3 bases read: TGTGCCAGCAGTGAATCTGGGGGGTATGGT.

Comments on this clone: Read data end 3 residues before the CDR3 end; the end is taken from the germline J gene. The chain combines TRBV7-6 with TRBJ2-5; 8 bases agree with TRBD2. The CDR3 runs to 15 residues. V dropped 5 bases and J dropped 4; count of bases not matched to a gene: 9. Germline V gene lookup returns CDR1 SGHVS and CDR2 FNYEAQ. The CDR3: CASSPGLAGGETQYF. The CDR3 DNA, read in part, is TGTGCCAGCAGCCCCGGACTAGCCGGTGGAGAGACC.

Regarding this clone: At one boundary the junction diverges from the germline segment, which might be a read error. Read data end 3 residues before the CDR3 end; the end is taken from the germline J gene. The same CDR3 arises from other DNA sequences in this sample as well. V gene TRBV2 combines with J gene TRBJ1-3; 10 nucleotides align to TRBD1. Germline V gene lookup returns CDR1 SNHLY and CDR2 FYNNEI. This CDR3 spans 15 amino acids. CDR3: CASSSGTGAGNTIYF. The DNA read from the CDR3 is TGTGCCAGCAGTTCCGGGACAGGGGCTGGAAACACA.

CDR3 residues: CASSPRGAYNDYTF. CDR3 DNA, as far as it was read: TGTGCCAGCAGTCCCCGGGGGGCCTACAATGAC. V gene TRBV6-2 or TRBV6-3 combines with J gene TRBJ1-2, with a tentative D call TRBD1 (6 bases). The CDR3 goes on 3 residues after the read ends, and that part is filled in from the germline J gene. The CDR3 loop spans 14 amino acids. Germline-derived CDR1 and CDR2 are MNHEY and SVGEGT.

As for this clone: The read is 3 residues too short to cover the CDR3 end, so that end is filled in from the germline J gene. The chain couples TRBV7-3 to TRBJ2-2, with TRBD2 matching over 8 bases. Trimming cost V 4 bases and J 7 bases; bases outside gene matches: 5. Germline lookup yields CDR1 SGHTA and CDR2 FQGTGA. The CDR3 sequence is 14 residues long. CDR3: CASSYSGGVGELFF. CDR3 DNA, as far as it was read: TGTGCCAGCAGCTACAGCGGGGGTGTCGGGGAG.

To note about this clone: The CDR3 is cut off 3 residues early in the read; its end comes from the germline J gene. The rearrangement uses TRBV18 and TRBJ1-2; TRBD1 matches 9 bases. The CDR3 spans 15 residues. The germline gives CDR1 KGHSH, CDR2 LQKENI. Incomplete CDR3 DNA: TGTGCCAGCTCACCATTGATCAGGACAGGGGAAGGC. As protein: CASSPLIRTGEG. The entire CDR3 sequence reads CASSPLIRTGEGYTF.

In regard to this clone: The DNA ends 3 residues before the CDR3 does, and the rest of the CDR3 is filled in from the germline J gene. This rearrangement joins TRBV7-2 to TRBJ2-3; 8 bases are shared with TRBD2. The CDR3 consists of 14 residues. CDR1 is SGHTA, CDR2 FQGNSA, per germline. This CDR3 reads CASSFQAGEETQYF. The CDR3 bases that were read are TGTGCCAGCAGCTTCCAAGCGGGGGAAGAGACG.

Worth noting for this clone: The read falls 3 residues short of the CDR3 end, and the missing part is taken from the germline J gene. The chain recombines TRBV19 with TRBJ1-2, with 8 nucleotides matching TRBD1. CDR1 LNHDA and CDR2 SQIVND come from the germline V gene (reference sequence). The CDR3 runs to 15 residues. Unmatched junction bases numbered 6, after V lost 2 bases and J lost 4 bases. CDR3 protein: CASSIWNRGSYGYTF. Partial CDR3 DNA: TGTGCCAGTAGTATATGGAACAGGGGGTCCTATGGC.

Notes on this clone: The read ends 3 residues before the CDR3 terminus; that terminus is restored from the germline J gene. This chain joins TRBV20-1 and TRBJ2-3; 7 bases are a match to TRBD1. The germline V gene encodes CDR1 DFQATT and CDR2 SNEGSKA (reference sequence). The CDR3 covers 15 residues. The CDR3 sequence: CSAGQGVRGNQPQYF. The DNA read from the CDR3 is TGCAGTGCTGGGCAGGGGGTAAGGGGCAATCAGCCG.

As concerns this clone: The read ends 3 residues shy of where the CDR3 ends; the end is completed using the germline J gene. The chain recombines TRBV24-1 with TRBJ2-2; D tentatively reads TRBD1 or TRBD2 (5 bases each). Looked up from germline, CDR1 is KGHDR and CDR2 is SFDVKD. This CDR3 spans 17 amino acids. Between the trimmed V and J ends, which lost 3 bases and 1 base, there was a span of 14 bases. CDR3 bases read: TGTGCCACCAGTGATGCCGGTCAGAGGGGGAACACCGGGGAG. Translating it yields CATSDAGQRGNTGE. The CDR3 as a whole reads CATSDAGQRGNTGELFF.

Details on this clone: The sequenced fragment ends 3 residues before the CDR3 boundary, so the rest is inferred from the germline J gene. The rearrangement uses TRBV7-2 and TRBJ1-6, with D perhaps matching TRBD1 (5 bases). The CDR3 spans 13 residues. Trimming cost V 5 bases and J 4 bases, with 6 bases left between them. Germline CDR1 SGHTA, CDR2 FQGNSA. CDR3 sequence: CASSGGYNSPLHF. CDR3 DNA (partial): TGTGCCAGCAGCGGGGGGTATAATTCACCC.

For this clone: The missing CDR3 end, 3 residues past where the read stops, is filled in from the germline J gene. The rearrangement joins TRBV5-6 to TRBJ2-7, with a weak D call TRBD2 (6 bases). This CDR3 comprises 15 residues. Between the trimmed V and J ends, which lost 4 bases and 2 bases, there was a span of 16 bases. CDR1 is SGHDT and CDR2 is YYEEEE in the germline V gene. CDR3 bases read: TGTGCCAGCAGCCCTGGGGGGAGAGGGGCCTACGAG. It translates to CASSPGGRGAYE. From start to end, the CDR3 is CASSPGGRGAYEQYF.

About this clone itself: The sequenced fragment ends 3 residues before the CDR3 boundary, so the rest is inferred from the germline J gene. V and J are TRBV7-2 and TRBJ2-7; no reliable D call. V lost 4 bases to trimming and J lost 6 bases, with 10 bases between them. Germline V lookup: CDR1 SGHTA, CDR2 FQGNSA. This CDR3 is built from 12 residues. Incomplete CDR3 DNA: TGTGCCAGCAGCTCATACACGGGCGAG. Translated: CASSSYTGE. Given in full, the CDR3 is CASSSYTGEQYF.

A remark on this clone: The CDR3 goes on 3 residues after the read ends, and that part is filled in from the germline J gene. The chain combines TRBV24-1 with TRBJ2-5; 9 positions match TRBD1. CDR1 and CDR2 (germline): KGHDR, SFDVKD. Germline trimming cut 3 bases from V and 4 bases from J; bases unmatched to any gene: 11. CDR3 length: 17 residues. The covered CDR3 bases are TGTGCCACCAGTGATAGGGACAGGGAGGGGAGGGGAGAGACC. Its protein product is CATSDRDREGRGET. In full, the CDR3 is CATSDRDREGRGETQYF.